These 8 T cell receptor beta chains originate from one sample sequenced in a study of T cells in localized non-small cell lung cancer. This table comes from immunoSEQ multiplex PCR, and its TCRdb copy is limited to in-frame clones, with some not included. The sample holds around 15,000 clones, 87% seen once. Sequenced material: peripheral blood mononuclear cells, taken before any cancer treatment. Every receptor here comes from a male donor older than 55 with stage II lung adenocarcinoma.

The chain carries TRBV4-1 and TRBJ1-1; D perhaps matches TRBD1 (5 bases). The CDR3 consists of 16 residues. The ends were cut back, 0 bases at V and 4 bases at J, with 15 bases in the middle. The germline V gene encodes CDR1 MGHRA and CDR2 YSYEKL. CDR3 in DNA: TGCGCCAGCAGCCAAGACCCCTCGGGGGGTGGCACTGAAGCTTTCTTT. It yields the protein CASSQDPSGGGTEAFF.

This chain's CDR3 is CSVRDRANYGYTF. The CDR3 bases are TGCAGCGTCCGGGACAGGGCTAACTATGGCTACACCTTC. V and J are TRBV29-1 and TRBJ1-2, with 9 positions matching TRBD1. The length of the CDR3 is 13 residues. V trimming: 6 bases; J trimming: 0 bases; junction bases outside the gene matches: 2. Germline V gives CDR1 SQVTM, CDR2 ANQGSEA.

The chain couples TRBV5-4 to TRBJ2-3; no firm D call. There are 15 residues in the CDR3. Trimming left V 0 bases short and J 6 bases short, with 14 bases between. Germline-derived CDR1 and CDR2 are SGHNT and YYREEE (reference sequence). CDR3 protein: CASSLELGRPDTQYF. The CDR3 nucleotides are TGTGCCAGCAGCTTGGAACTCGGCCGCCCCGATACGCAGTATTTT.

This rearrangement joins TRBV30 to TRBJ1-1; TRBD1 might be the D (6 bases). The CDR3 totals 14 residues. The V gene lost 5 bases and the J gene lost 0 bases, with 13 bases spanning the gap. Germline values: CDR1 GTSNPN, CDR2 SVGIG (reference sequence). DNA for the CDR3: TGTGCCTGGGGAAAGACAGGCCTGAACACTGAAGCTTTCTTT. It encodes CAWGKTGLNTEAFF. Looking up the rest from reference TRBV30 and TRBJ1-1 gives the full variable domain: SQTIHQWPATLVQPVGSPLSLECTVEGTSNPNLYWYRQAAGRGLQLLFYSVGIGQISSEVPQNLSASRPQDRQFILSSKKLLLSDSGFYLCAWGKTGLNTEAFFGQGTRLTVV.

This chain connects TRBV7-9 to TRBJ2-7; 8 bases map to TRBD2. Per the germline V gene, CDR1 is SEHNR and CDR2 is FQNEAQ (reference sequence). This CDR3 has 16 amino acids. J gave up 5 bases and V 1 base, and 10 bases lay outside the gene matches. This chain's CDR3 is CASSLVRSGSLNEQYF. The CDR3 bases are TGTGCCAGCAGCTTAGTCCGGAGCGGGAGTTTGAACGAGCAGTACTTC.

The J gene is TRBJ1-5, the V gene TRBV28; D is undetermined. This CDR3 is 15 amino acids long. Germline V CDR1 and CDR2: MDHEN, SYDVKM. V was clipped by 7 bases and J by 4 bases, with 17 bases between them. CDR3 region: CASKVWTAGNQPQHF. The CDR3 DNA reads TGTGCCAGCAAAGTTTGGACGGCTGGGAATCAGCCCCAGCATTTT.

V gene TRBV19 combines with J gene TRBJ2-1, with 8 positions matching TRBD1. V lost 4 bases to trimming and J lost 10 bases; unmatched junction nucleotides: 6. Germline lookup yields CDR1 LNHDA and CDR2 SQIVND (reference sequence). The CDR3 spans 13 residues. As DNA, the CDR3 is TGTGCCAGTAGTACCCGGACAGGGCGAGAGCAGTTCTTC. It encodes CASSTRTGREQFF.

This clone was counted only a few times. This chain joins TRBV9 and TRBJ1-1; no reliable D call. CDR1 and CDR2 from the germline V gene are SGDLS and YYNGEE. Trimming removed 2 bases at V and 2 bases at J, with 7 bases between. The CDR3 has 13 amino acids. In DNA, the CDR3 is TGTGCCAGCAGCGTTCAGCCTAACACTGAAGCTTTCTTT. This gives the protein CASSVQPNTEAFF.